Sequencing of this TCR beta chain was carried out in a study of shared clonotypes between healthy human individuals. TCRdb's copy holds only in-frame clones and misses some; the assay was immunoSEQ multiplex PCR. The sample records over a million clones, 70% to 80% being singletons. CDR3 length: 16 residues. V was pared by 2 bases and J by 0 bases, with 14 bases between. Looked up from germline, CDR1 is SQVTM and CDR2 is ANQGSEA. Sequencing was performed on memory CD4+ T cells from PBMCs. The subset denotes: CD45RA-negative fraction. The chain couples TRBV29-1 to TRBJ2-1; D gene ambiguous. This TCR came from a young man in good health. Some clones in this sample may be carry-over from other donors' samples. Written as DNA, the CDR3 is TGCAGCGTTGAATATCCAGCCGGAGACTCCTACAATGAGCAGTTCTTC. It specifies CSVEYPAGDSYNEQFF.